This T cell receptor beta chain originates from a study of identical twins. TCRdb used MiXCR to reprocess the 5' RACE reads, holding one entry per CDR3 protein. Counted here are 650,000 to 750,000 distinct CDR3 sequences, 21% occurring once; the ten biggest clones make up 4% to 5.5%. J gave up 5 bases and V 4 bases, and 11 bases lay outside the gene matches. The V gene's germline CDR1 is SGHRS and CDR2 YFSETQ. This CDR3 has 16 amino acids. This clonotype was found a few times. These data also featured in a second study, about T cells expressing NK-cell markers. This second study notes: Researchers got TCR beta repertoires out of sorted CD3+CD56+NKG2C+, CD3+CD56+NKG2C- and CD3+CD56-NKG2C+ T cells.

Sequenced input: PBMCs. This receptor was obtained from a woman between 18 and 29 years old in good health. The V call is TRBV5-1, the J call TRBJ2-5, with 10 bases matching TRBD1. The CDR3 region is CASSGTGTGVGETQYF. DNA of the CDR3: TGCGCCAGCAGCGGAACCGGGACAGGGGTGGGGGAGACCCAGTACTTC.